This T cell receptor (beta chain) was recovered during a study of chemoradiotherapy in HPV16-positive cancers (dated by TCRdb to between 2021 and 2022). For the wider study: Functional T-cell assays on cells from two HPV16-positive patients defined candidate HPV-specific T-cell clones and common TCR motifs. The candidate HPV-specific TCRs and motifs were then tracked in TCR repertoires from about 90 patients with HPV-related cancers. The study set out to ask whether T-cell immunity against the HPV oncoproteins E6 and E7 changes over the course of chemoradiotherapy and whether that immunity affects survival.

Because repertoires were sampled repeatedly during chemoradiotherapy, clonal expansion in the tumor microenvironment could be followed. Libraries came from the immunoSEQ multiplex PCR assay. TCRdb took this table from immuneACCESS and kept in-frame rearrangements with V and J called. Such tables lack part of the clones; where checked against another copy, unresolved V genes explain under half of the gap, and the rest is unexplained. The sample contains about 8,100 clones, roughly 70% of them found a single time. Less than 25% of the sample goes to the ten largest clones. Study-wide conclusions, independent of this receptor: The survival association was reported for HPV16-positive patients, and the functional definition of HPV-specific T cells was derived from only two HPV16-positive patients. Expansion of candidate HPV-specific clones and E7-related TCR motifs was observed in the tumor microenvironment during treatment, whereas no such expansion was observed for non-HPV-specific T cells. In HPV16-positive patients, expansion of HPV-responsive T cells during chemoradiotherapy was associated with improved recurrence-free survival.

As for this clone: Its cognate antigen has yet to be identified. No much larger clone is present one base from it, and per-base qualities are unavailable.

The sequence derives from a human donor with HPV-associated anogenital cancer. Sampling was carried out from a patient who underwent chemoradiotherapy.

CDR3 sequence: CASTDRGGGYTF. In nucleotide form, the sequence is TGTGCCAGTACGGACAGGGGTGGTGGCTACACCTTC. The chain employs TRBV19 and TRBJ1-2; TRBD1 lines up with 9 middle nucleotides. After removal of 7 bases from V and 7 bases from J, the junction retains 4 bases not matched to a gene. The germline V gene (reference sequence) specifies LNHDA as CDR1 and SQIVND as CDR2. From its cysteine to its phenylalanine, the CDR3 spans 12 amino acids. Only CDR3 DNA is held: 36 bases, read in frame from base 1.